These 27 T cell receptor beta chains came from one sample sequenced in a study of human T cells and chemical hapten exposure. Stated time point: pre-sensitization, week 0. The treatment denotes: therapeutic diphenylcyclopropenone sensitization with weekly scalp DPC. TCRdb used MiXCR to reprocess the RACE reads, holding one entry per CDR3 protein. The profile shows some 90,000 distinct CDR3 sequences, about 8.5% of them singletons. The sample here was whole blood, taken in connection with sensitization to the hapten diphenylcyclopropenone (DPC). The receptors stem from a man aged 40-55 years with alopecia areata. Some clones in this sample may be carry-over from other donors' samples.

Notes on this clonotype: Sequence at one end of the junction differs from germline and may be a read error. The genes are TRBV7-9 and TRBJ1-4, with D maybe TRBD1 (6 bases). The CDR3 runs 13 residues. Germline assignment: CDR1 SEHNR and CDR2 FQNEAQ (reference sequence). The CDR3 DNA reads as TGTGCCAGCAGCCCCCTCCGGGACACAGGGTGGTATTTT. Translated: CASSPLRDTGWYF.

This clonotype was recorded a few times. The chain employs TRBV7-9 and TRBJ2-1, with TRBD1 matching over 7 bases. This CDR3 comprises 13 residues. V lost 5 bases, J lost 14 bases, and 12 bases stayed unmatched. CDR1 SEHNR and CDR2 FQNEAQ come from the germline V gene (reference sequence). CDR3 DNA: TGTGCCAGCAGCGCCCGACAGGGCCTCGCGGAGTTCTTC. It yields the protein CASSARQGLAEFF.

As to this clonotype: A much larger clonotype is one base distant, so this may be a read error. The chain uses TRBV12-3 or TRBV12-4 and TRBJ1-4; D possibly corresponds to TRBD1 (5 bases). This CDR3 spans 13 amino acids. In nucleotides, the CDR3 is TGTGCCAGCCAGACAGCTCGAAATGAAAAACTGATTTTT. Residues: CASQTARNEKLIF.

This clonotype appeared many times. The chain combines TRBV29-1 with TRBJ1-1; a possible D gene is TRBD1 (5 bases). The CDR3 extends over 10 amino acids. CDR1 SQVTM and CDR2 ANQGSEA come from the germline V gene. Trimming left V 3 bases short and J 11 bases short, with 10 bases between. CDR3 nucleotide sequence: TGCAGCGTTGATGAGGGGAGGGCTTTCTTT. It specifies CSVDEGRAFF.

This clonotype was found a few times. The CDR3 DNA sequence: TGTGCCAGCAGCCAAGACCAATCGAGGGGCACTGAAGCTTTCTTT. Protein: CASSQDQSRGTEAFF. The V gene is TRBV3-1, the J gene TRBJ1-1, with D perhaps TRBD1 (5 bases). Germline CDR1 and CDR2: LGHDT and YNNKEL (reference sequence). CDR3 length: 15 amino acids. Trimming removed 0 bases at V and 4 bases at J, with 12 bases between.

This clonotype was recorded many times. The chain couples TRBV19 to TRBJ1-1; 7 positions agree with TRBD1. V shed 7 bases, J shed 4 bases, and the junction held 9 bases outside the gene matches. Germline assignment: CDR1 LNHDA and CDR2 SQIVND (reference sequence). This CDR3 spans 14 amino acids. The CDR3 spells CASTPRQGSTEAFF. DNA of the CDR3: TGTGCCAGTACCCCCCGACAGGGAAGCACTGAAGCTTTCTTT.

The J gene is TRBJ2-7, the V gene TRBV4-1; TRBD2 aligns across 15 bases. The CDR3 is made up of 16 amino acids. Germline CDR1 and CDR2: MGHRA and YSYEKL. After removal of 4 bases from V and 6 bases from J, the junction contained 7 bases not matched to a gene. CDR3 loop: CASSLGLAGGTIEQYF. In DNA, the CDR3 is TGCGCCAGCAGCCTAGGACTAGCGGGAGGGACGATCGAGCAGTACTTC.

This clonotype occurred a few times. The chain recombines TRBV4-3 with TRBJ2-3; D possibly matches TRBD1 or TRBD2 (5 bases each). Germline-derived CDR1 and CDR2 are LGHNA and YSLEER. CDR3 length: 16 amino acids. Trimming took off 4 bases at V and 0 bases at J, with 14 bases between the two ends. The CDR3 here is CASSPGARLSTDTQYF. CDR3 coding DNA: TGCGCCAGCAGCCCCGGGGCCCGCCTTAGCACAGATACGCAGTATTTT.

This clonotype was observed at least ten times. The chain joins TRBV9 to TRBJ2-7, with D perhaps TRBD1 (6 bases). The CDR3 loop spans 15 amino acids. Looked up from germline, CDR1 is SGDLS and CDR2 is YYNGEE. The V end lost 2 bases, the J end lost 5 bases, and 17 bases lay between the germline ends. As DNA, the CDR3 is TGTGCCAGCAGCGTGGCCGGGACACCCTTTGACGAGCAGTACGTC. Encoded protein: CASSVAGTPFDEQYV.

This clonotype has at least ten counts. The V and J genes are TRBV12-3 or TRBV12-4 and TRBJ2-7; 15 bases match TRBD2. The J segment lost 3 bases and the V segment lost 1 base, leaving 1 base of the junction unmatched. This CDR3 has 16 amino acids. Here the CDR3 reads CASSLGTSGRDYEQYV. CDR3 sequence (DNA): TGTGCCAGCAGTTTAGGGACTAGCGGGAGGGACTACGAGCAGTACGTC.

A few counts support this clonotype. The chain combines TRBV9 with TRBJ2-3; unclear D gene. Germline CDR1 reads SGDLS; CDR2 reads YYNGEE. V was pared by 2 bases and J by 6 bases, with 19 bases between. The CDR3 totals 16 residues. CDR3 sequence reads: CASSVLQSANGDTQYF. In nucleotides, the CDR3 is TGTGCCAGCAGCGTGCTACAGTCGGCTAATGGGGATACGCAGTATTTT. Full variable domain (rest looked up from reference TRBV9 and TRBJ2-3): DSGVTQTPKHLITATGQRVTLRCSPRSGDLSVYWYQQSLDQGLQFLIQYYNGEERAKGNILERFSAQQFPDLHSELNLSSLELGDSALYFCASSVLQSANGDTQYFGPGTRLTVL.

The rearrangement uses TRBV24-1 and TRBJ2-3; TRBD1 might be the D (6 bases). Germline V gene lookup returns CDR1 KGHDR and CDR2 SFDVKD. With 3 bases removed from V and 5 bases from J, the gap between germline ends came to 11 bases. This CDR3 contains 14 residues. The CDR3 loop reads CATSDGQIGDTQYF. In DNA, the CDR3 is TGTGCCACCAGTGATGGACAGATCGGAGATACGCAGTATTTT.

V gene TRBV6-6 combines with J gene TRBJ1-6, with D tentatively TRBD1 (5 bases). V lost 6 bases and J 8 bases, leaving 20 bases between the germline ends. Germline CDR1 MNHNY, CDR2 SVGAGI (reference sequence). This CDR3 has 16 amino acids. The CDR3 DNA reads TGTGCCAGCAGCCCCATTAGGGACGGCCTATATTCACCCCTCCACTTT. This translates into CASSPIRDGLYSPLHF.

The sample holds many counts of this clonotype. This chain joins TRBV20-1 and TRBJ2-7; D unresolved. V was pared by 6 bases and J by 6 bases, with 21 bases between. This CDR3 spans 14 amino acids. The germline gives CDR1 DFQATT, CDR2 SNEGSKA (reference sequence). The CDR3 loop is CSAEVGPNPSEQYF. In DNA form, the CDR3 reads TGCAGTGCCGAAGTTGGGCCCAATCCAAGCGAGCAGTACTTC.

The rearrangement uses TRBV20-1 and TRBJ2-2, with TRBD1 matching over 8 bases. This CDR3 spans 16 amino acids. Per the germline V gene, CDR1 is DFQATT and CDR2 is SNEGSKA (reference sequence). With V trimmed by 4 bases and J by 0 bases, 7 bases remained unmatched. The CDR3 here is CSAKPGGAANTGELFF. The CDR3 DNA reads as TGCAGTGCTAAACCAGGGGGCGCGGCGAACACCGGGGAGCTGTTTTTT.

This clonotype appeared a few times. The genes are TRBV13 and TRBJ2-2; D is unclear. The V gene's germline CDR1 is PRHDT and CDR2 FYEKMQ (reference sequence). V lost 9 bases and J lost 0, with 8 bases in between. This CDR3 has 13 residues. CDR3 protein: CASPTTNTGELFF. The DNA of the CDR3 is TGTGCCAGTCCAACAACGAACACCGGGGAGCTGTTTTTT.

The rearrangement joins TRBV7-9 to TRBJ2-5; TRBD2 matches at 13 bases. This CDR3 has 15 amino acids. CDR1 and CDR2 (germline): SEHNR, FQNEAQ (reference sequence). Unmatched junction bases numbered 6, after V lost 7 bases and J lost 4 bases. The CDR3 sequence: CASKGTSGRGETQYF. CDR3 nucleotides: TGTGCCAGCAAAGGAACTAGCGGGAGGGGAGAGACCCAGTACTTC.

The chain links TRBV28 to TRBJ1-2, with a tentative D call TRBD1 (5 bases). Germline V gives CDR1 MDHEN, CDR2 SYDVKM. V gave up 5 bases and J gave up 7 bases, with 23 bases separating them. CDR3 length equals 16 residues. DNA of the CDR3: TGTGCCAGCAGTAAAGGACACCTTACCAGGATCTCTGGCTACACCTTC. Residues: CASSKGHLTRISGYTF.

Of note for this clonotype: A read error is possible here, since a much larger clone lies one base away. The V gene is TRBV3-1, the J gene TRBJ1-5, with unresolved D. CDR1 and CDR2 (germline): LGHDT, YNNKEL (reference sequence). The CDR3 runs 13 residues. CDR3 nucleotides: TGTGCCATCAGCCAAGATTCGAATCAGCCCCAGCATTTT. Protein: CAISQDSNQPQHF.

This clonotype was counted at least ten times. This chain connects TRBV6-1 to TRBJ1-5; D is perhaps TRBD1 (6 bases). Germline V gene sequence: CDR1 MNHNS, CDR2 SASEGT. The CDR3 length is 15 residues. V lost 5 bases and J 2 bases, leaving 13 bases between the germline ends. In DNA, the CDR3 is TGTGCCAGCAGTTTGGGACAAATGGGCAATCAGCCCCAGCATTTT. It translates to CASSLGQMGNQPQHF.

Only a few counts were recorded for this clonotype. The J gene is TRBJ2-7, the V gene TRBV5-1, with TRBD1 matching over 7 bases. CDR1 and CDR2 (germline): SGHRS, YFSETQ. The CDR3 length is 14 residues. V lost 4 bases and J lost 2; bases outside the gene matches: 6. The CDR3 loop reads CASSVGQATYEQYF. CDR3 coding DNA: TGCGCCAGCAGCGTAGGACAGGCTACCTACGAGCAGTACTTC. Drawing the rest from reference TRBV5-1 and TRBJ2-7, the complete variable domain is KAGVTQTPRYLIKTRGQQVTLSCSPISGHRSVSWYQQTPGQGLQFLFEYFSETQRNKGNFPGRFSGRQFSNSRSEMNVSTLELGDSALYLCASSVGQATYEQYFGPGTRLTVT.

This clonotype has more than one count but fewer than ten. The rearrangement links TRBV6-5 to TRBJ2-5; 9 positions match TRBD2. The CDR3 loop spans 14 amino acids. Looked up from germline, CDR1 is MNHEY and CDR2 is SVGAGI. Trimming at V came to 8 bases and at J to 5 bases, leaving 9 bases not matched to a gene. CDR3 in amino acids: CASRQAGGSETQYF. DNA for the CDR3: TGTGCCAGCCGGCAAGCGGGAGGATCGGAGACCCAGTACTTC.

This clonotype has just a few counts. V usage is TRBV11-2 and J usage is TRBJ2-3; TRBD1 matches at 10 bases. CDR3 length: 16 amino acids. The junction had 9 bases not matched to a gene; V was cut back by 5 bases and J by 4 bases. In germline, CDR1 is SGHAT, CDR2 FQNNGV. The CDR3 DNA follows: TGTGCCAGCAGCCGCGGGGGACAGGGGTGGGCAGATACGCAGTATTTT. The encoded protein is CASSRGGQGWADTQYF.

This clonotype was counted at least ten times. The rearrangement links TRBV7-2 to TRBJ2-3, with D possibly being TRBD1 or TRBD2 (6 bases each). The V end lost 3 bases, the J end lost 1 base, and 11 bases lay between the germline ends. The CDR3 loop spans 15 amino acids. Per germline, CDR1 SGHTA and CDR2 FQGNSA. The CDR3 DNA is TGTGCCAGCAGCTTGGGGGGCTCTGGCACAGATACGCAGTATTTT. Amino acid sequence: CASSLGGSGTDTQYF.

This clonotype came up a few times. The chain recombines TRBV28 with TRBJ2-7; maybe TRBD1 (6 bases). Germline CDR1 is MDHEN and CDR2 is SYDVKM. This CDR3 has 14 amino acids. The ends were cut back, 4 bases at V and 1 base at J, with 11 bases in the middle. For the CDR3, the DNA is TGTGCCAGCAGTTCAACAGGGTTGTCCTACGAGCAGTACGTC. Amino acid sequence: CASSSTGLSYEQYV.

The chain is built from TRBV3-1 and TRBJ2-5, with a possible D match to TRBD2 (5 bases). Looked up from germline, CDR1 is LGHDT and CDR2 is YNNKEL (reference sequence). This CDR3 has 15 amino acids. The ends were cut back, 2 bases at V and 3 bases at J, with 13 bases in the middle. The CDR3, as DNA: TGTGCCAGCAGCCAAACTGGGAGTCGGGAAGAGACCCAGTACTTC. Translation gives CASSQTGSREETQYF.

This clonotype was recorded many times. V is TRBV3-1 and J is TRBJ2-1, with D maybe TRBD2 (6 bases). This CDR3 spans 15 amino acids. Germline CDR1 reads LGHDT; CDR2 reads YNNKEL (reference sequence). Trimming took off 6 bases at V and 4 bases at J, with 16 bases between the two ends. The CDR3 sequence is CASSPGDLGYNEQFF. The CDR3 nucleotides are TGTGCCAGCAGTCCGGGGGATCTCGGGTACAATGAGCAGTTCTTC.